This T cell receptor (beta chain) emerged from a study of neurological immune-mediated disorders. This clonotype appeared many times. As to time point: longitudinal time-point 1 (baseline). TCRdb fed the 5' RACE reads into MiXCR, producing one record per CDR3 protein. The repertoire holds about 49,000 distinct CDR3 sequences, with 9% to 10% as singletons. Per germline, CDR1 MNHEY and CDR2 SVGAGI. The germline V and J ends were trimmed by 0 bases and 1 base, with 9 bases remaining between them. This CDR3 region has 15 residues. This sequence was found in a woman in her thirties or forties in good health. V and J are TRBV6-5 and TRBJ2-5; maybe TRBD2 (6 bases). Specimen: PBMCs. The CDR3 sequence: CASSYSGGIQETQYF. The CDR3 region has the DNA TGTGCCAGCAGTTACTCCGGGGGAATCCAAGAGACCCAGTACTTC.